This TCR beta chain was observed in a study of T cells in Graves' hyperthyroidism and ophthalmopathy. Overall study results and limits: Blood also contained most expanded thyroid clonotypes above 0.001.

A few counts support this clonotype. What it recognizes is unknown. Trimming cost V 0 bases and J 1 base; bases outside gene matches: 8. Per the germline V gene, CDR1 is SGHRS and CDR2 is YFSETQ. CDR3 length: 17 amino acids. Amplified TCR beta CDR3 regions came from RNA transcripts. Researchers ran a first-round RT-PCR on the TCR CDR3 using the HTBI primer set. MiXCR was run by TCRdb on the multiplex PCR reads, yielding one entry per CDR3 protein. The data contain about 350,000 distinct CDR3 sequences, roughly 15% of them seen just once; the ten biggest clones take up roughly a fifth. V and J are TRBV5-1 and TRBJ2-7, with 9 positions matching TRBD1. The sample consisted of blood. The TCR was taken from a woman between 55 and 75 years old with Graves' ophthalmopathy. CDR3 in DNA: TGCGCCAGCAGCTTGGCTGTGGGGACAGGGACGTCCTACGAGCAGTACTTC. Translating it yields CASSLAVGTGTSYEQYF.